This TCR beta chain was profiled in a study of control samples from healthy donors and cancer patients. Sequencing used immunoSEQ multiplex PCR; TCRdb keeps in-frame clones, though not all of them. The sample lists 120,000 or so clones; roughly 87% were seen once. Trimming cost V 4 bases and J 0 bases, with 10 bases left between them. This CDR3 has 16 amino acids. From germline, CDR1 is LGHNA and CDR2 YSLEER. Sequencing was carried out using blood. This rearrangement joins TRBV4-3 to TRBJ1-6; D is undetermined. This receptor was identified in a man between 40 and 49 years old in good health. In DNA form, the CDR3 reads TGCGCCAGCAGCCCCGACTGGAGCTCCTATAATTCACCCCTCCACTTT. Amino acid sequence: CASSPDWSSYNSPLHF.